A selection of T cell receptor beta chains follows, all from one sample in a study of T cell responses to AZD1222 COVID-19 vaccine. Here immunoSEQ multiplex PCR was the method, and the copy in TCRdb shows in-frame clones only, minus some. Here the sample spans around 84,000 clones, 92% being singletons. The sample here was peripheral blood, taken on day 0 of MenACWY control vaccination. The receptors come from an adult in good health. The CDR3 runs from the conserved cysteine through the conserved F or W. Fields, in order: V gene, J gene, CDR3 protein.

TRBV12-3/TRBV12-4	TRBJ1-1	CASSGDRAAEAFF
TRBV5-1	TRBJ1-5	CASSLIPEEPQHF
TRBV19	TRBJ2-4	CASSDTTTTNIQYF
TRBV5-1	TRBJ2-2	CASSLDRVATGELFF
TRBV6-5	TRBJ1-5	CASRKSGSGNQPQHF
TRBV20-1	TRBJ1-1	CSASRQGSEAFF
TRBV28	TRBJ1-1	CASKGRENTEAFF
TRBV15	TRBJ1-2	CATSRDRAGRHGYTF
TRBV7-8	TRBJ2-3	CATSWASGSSDTQYF
TRBV2	TRBJ1-4	CASSEAQGLTNEKLFF
TRBV7-2	TRBJ2-3	CASSLQNSVGDTQYF
TRBV18	TRBJ2-6	CASSPVLSSSGANVLTF